A single sample is the source of the 17 T cell receptor beta chains below, sequenced in a study of blood T cell repertoires in COVID-19. TCRdb's table, derived via immunoSEQ multiplex PCR, lists solely in-frame clones and lacks some. The table has fewer than 450,000 clones, roughly 87% seen once. Sequencing was done on a sample of PBMCs or T cells enriched from blood (not recorded which). The receptors stem from a man younger than 30 who had recovered from COVID-19.

Details on this clone: Other DNA sequences of this sample code for an identical CDR3. The chain uses TRBV29-1 and TRBJ1-1; perhaps TRBD1 as D (5 bases). Germline-derived CDR1 and CDR2 are SQVTM and ANQGSEA. Trimming stripped 3 bases from V and 0 bases from J, with 8 bases between. The CDR3 consists of 13 residues. CDR3 residues: CSVDTGMNTEAFF. In nucleotides, the CDR3 is TGCAGCGTTGACACAGGTATGAACACTGAAGCTTTCTTT.

The chain combines TRBV28 with TRBJ2-3; D perhaps matches TRBD2 (6 bases). The CDR3 has 15 amino acids. V was pared by 6 bases and J by 3 bases, with 16 bases between. Germline-derived CDR1 and CDR2 are MDHEN and SYDVKM. The CDR3 loop reads CASRLGGVRTDTQYF. The CDR3 region has the DNA TGTGCCAGCAGACTGGGAGGCGTAAGGACAGATACGCAGTATTTT. The variable domain in full, with the rest retrieved from reference TRBV28 and TRBJ2-3, is DVKVTQSSRYLVKRTGEKVFLECVQDMDHENMFWYRQDPGLGLRLIYFSYDVKMKEKGDIPEGYSVSREKKERFSLILESASTNQTSMYLCASRLGGVRTDTQYFGPGTRLTVL.

This chain joins TRBV18 and TRBJ1-4; D is uncertain. V lost 4 bases to trimming and J lost 3 bases, with 18 bases between them. This CDR3 contains 17 residues. Germline values: CDR1 KGHSH, CDR2 LQKENI. The CDR3 region has the DNA TGTGCCAGCTCACAGAGCTTGTACAGCGGCGCTAATGAAAAACTGTTTTTT. The encoded protein is CASSQSLYSGANEKLFF. Drawing the rest from reference TRBV18 and TRBJ1-4, the complete variable domain is NAGVMQNPRHLVRRRGQEARLRCSPMKGHSHVYWYRQLPEEGLKFMVYLQKENIIDESGMPKERFSAEFPKEGPSILRIQQVVRGDSAAYFCASSQSLYSGANEKLFFGSGTQLSVL.

V usage is TRBV27 and J usage is TRBJ1-2; 7 nucleotides align to TRBD1. The junction had 18 bases not matched to a gene; V was cut back by 5 bases and J by 0 bases. The length of the CDR3 is 19 residues. Germline assignment: CDR1 MNHEY and CDR2 SMNVEV (reference sequence). CDR3 in amino acids: CASSPLPGTEPPTNYGYTF. CDR3 coding DNA: TGTGCCAGCAGTCCGCTACCTGGGACAGAGCCCCCAACTAACTATGGCTACACCTTC.

Concerning this clone itself: One end of the junction varies from germline; a read error may be responsible. This chain links TRBV6-1 with TRBJ1-1; TRBD1 is a possible D gene (5 bases). The germline V gene has CDR1 MNHNS and CDR2 SASEGT. This CDR3 is built from 14 residues. The CDR3 protein is CAGSENDRNTEAFF. In DNA, the CDR3 is TGTGCCGGCAGTGAGAACGACAGGAACACTGAAGCTTTCTTT.

This chain uses TRBV7-9 with TRBJ1-4; 7 bases are shared with TRBD1. The CDR3 has 15 residues. V lost 4 bases to trimming and J lost 3 bases; unmatched junction nucleotides: 5. The germline V gene encodes CDR1 SEHNR and CDR2 FQNEAQ (reference sequence). The CDR3 DNA reads as TGTGCCAGCAGCTCACGGACAGGTCCTAATGAAAAACTGTTTTTT. Encoded protein: CASSSRTGPNEKLFF.

The chain has TRBV2 and TRBJ1-6; TRBD1 might be the D (5 bases). The V end was cut by 1 base, the J end by 10 bases, with 14 bases between. Germline V lookup: CDR1 SNHLY, CDR2 FYNNEI. This CDR3 comprises 15 residues. The CDR3 loop reads CASSEEEGRPSPLHF. In DNA, the CDR3 is TGTGCCAGCAGTGAAGAGGAGGGGCGCCCCTCACCCCTCCACTTT.

The rearrangement joins TRBV19 to TRBJ1-5; 8 positions match TRBD1. Germline V gene sequence: CDR1 LNHDA, CDR2 SQIVND (reference sequence). This CDR3 spans 15 amino acids. V lost 5 bases, J lost 0 bases, and 3 bases stayed unmatched. The CDR3 DNA reads as TGTGCCAGTAGTGCCGGGACAGGTAGCAATCAGCCCCAGCATTTT. Residues: CASSAGTGSNQPQHF. The variable domain in full, completed from reference TRBV19 and TRBJ1-5, reads DGGITQSPKYLFRKEGQNVTLSCEQNLNHDAMYWYRQDPGQGLRLIYYSQIVNDFQKGDIAEGYSVSREKKESFPLTVTSAQKNPTAFYLCASSAGTGSNQPQHFGDGTRLSIL.

The chain couples TRBV30 to TRBJ1-1; D gene unclear. CDR1 and CDR2 from the germline V gene are GTSNPN and SVGIG (reference sequence). The V end was cut by 1 base, the J end by 5 bases, with 11 bases between. The CDR3 runs to 13 residues. The CDR3 sequence: CAWSGLSGTEAFF. The CDR3 nucleotides read TGTGCCTGGAGTGGTCTGTCGGGGACTGAAGCTTTCTTT.

This CDR3 is CASSETLGPRSGYTF. CDR3 coding DNA: TGTGCCAGCAGTGAGACTCTGGGTCCTAGGAGTGGCTACACCTTC. V gene TRBV6-1 combines with J gene TRBJ1-2; D gene unclear. The V end was cut by 3 bases, the J end by 7 bases, with 18 bases between. The CDR3 contains 15 residues. Germline loops: CDR1 MNHNS, CDR2 SASEGT.

V gene TRBV28 combines with J gene TRBJ2-5, with D tentatively TRBD2 (6 bases). V was shortened by 6 bases and J by 5 bases, with 22 bases between the two germline ends. The germline gives CDR1 MDHEN, CDR2 SYDVKM. This CDR3 spans 16 amino acids. CDR3: CASSWDFKGLIETQYF. In DNA form, the CDR3 reads TGTGCCAGCAGCTGGGACTTCAAGGGACTCATCGAGACCCAGTACTTC.

This sequence joins TRBV28 and TRBJ1-1, with D possibly matching TRBD1 (5 bases). In germline, CDR1 is MDHEN, CDR2 SYDVKM. The CDR3 sequence is 13 residues long. V shed 7 bases and J shed 7 bases, with 16 bases lying between them. CDR3 sequence (DNA): TGTGCCAGCACCAACCTCAGGGCCGTTGAAGCTTTCTTT. Translating it yields CASTNLRAVEAFF.

This clone was found many times. The chain combines TRBV5-1 with TRBJ1-2; 8 nucleotides line up with TRBD1. Germline-derived CDR1 and CDR2 are SGHRS and YFSETQ. The J segment lost 3 bases and the V segment lost 7 bases, leaving 14 bases of the junction unmatched. The CDR3 contains 16 residues. The CDR3 sequence is CASYPHGQGLYYGYTF. The CDR3 region has the DNA TGCGCCAGCTACCCCCATGGACAGGGCCTTTACTATGGCTACACCTTC.

V gene TRBV28 combines with J gene TRBJ2-1, with D tentatively TRBD2 (6 bases). V lost 4 bases, J lost 8 bases, and 12 bases lay in between. CDR1 MDHEN and CDR2 SYDVKM come from the germline V gene. The CDR3 has 13 amino acids. The CDR3 bases are TGTGCCAGCAGTTCCCTAGCGCTGGATGAGCAGTTCTTC. It codes for CASSSLALDEQFF.

V usage is TRBV24-1 and J usage is TRBJ2-1, with 7 bases that match TRBD1. The CDR3 extends over 16 amino acids. The germline gives CDR1 KGHDR, CDR2 SFDVKD. V shed 3 bases, J shed 0 bases, and the junction held 4 bases outside the gene matches. The CDR3 region is CATSDTGVPSYNEQFF. The CDR3, as DNA: TGTGCCACCAGTGATACAGGGGTCCCCTCCTACAATGAGCAGTTCTTC.

This clone was observed a few times. The gene calls are TRBV11-3 and TRBJ2-2; D ambiguous. Germline CDR1 reads SGHNT; CDR2 reads YENEEA. Trimming removed 1 base from V and 5 bases from J, with 8 bases in between. The CDR3 is 14 amino acids. The CDR3 loop is CASSLVQSTGELFF. For the CDR3, the DNA is TGTGCCAGCAGCTTAGTGCAGTCGACCGGGGAGCTGTTTTTT.

V and J are TRBV3-1 (or the pseudogene TRBV3-2) and TRBJ1-2, with D maybe TRBD1 (5 bases). CDR1 LGHDT and CDR2 YNNKEL come from the germline V gene (reference sequence). V lost 6 bases, J lost 7 bases, and 15 bases lay in between. This CDR3 spans 13 amino acids. The CDR3 DNA is TGTGCCAGCAGTCCTCCGTGGGGCGGTGGCTACACCTTC. It specifies CASSPPWGGGYTF.